This T cell receptor beta chain was captured in a study of blood T cell repertoires in COVID-19. The germline V gene has CDR1 SGHRS and CDR2 YFSETQ. This CDR3 has 14 amino acids. Trimming stripped 1 base from V and 4 bases from J, with 9 bases between. This clone was observed a single time. Sequencing was performed with immunoSEQ multiplex PCR; in TCRdb, only in-frame clones are kept and a portion is missing. The table lists about 200,000 clones, approximately 85% of them singletons. The study recruited people aged roughly 18 to 95 years across more than 20 US areas. The sequenced sample consisted of PBMCs or T cells enriched from blood (not recorded which). The sequence was collected from a man between 40 and 49 years old who had recovered from COVID-19. The genes are TRBV5-1 and TRBJ1-5, with a possible D match to TRBD1 (5 bases). The CDR3 loop reads CASSLNGGNQPQHF. For the CDR3, the DNA is TGCGCCAGCAGCTTGAACGGGGGAAATCAGCCCCAGCATTTT.